Detailed here is one TCR beta chain. Its target is unknown. The data are from a study of graft-versus-host responses after intestinal transplantation. Turning to the study itself: All of the recipients had induction that used anti-thymocyte globulin, then tacrolimus and steroids for two to four years.

The CDR3 contains 14 residues. V lost 0 bases and J 7 bases, leaving 11 bases between the germline ends. In germline, CDR1 is SGDLS, CDR2 YYNGEE. Method: immunoSEQ multiplex PCR; TCRdb's copy keeps in-frame clones and lacks some. There are some 90,000 clones in the sample; just under 95% occur only once, and roughly 0.39% lies in the top ten. Sample: unstimulated CD8+ T cells sorted from spleen or lymph node cells, taken before transplant. The origin of this receptor is a human donor who was the organ donor for an intestinal transplant. This chain connects TRBV9 to TRBJ1-5; no firm D call. CDR3 region: CASSVGSDEQPQHF. As DNA, the CDR3 is TGTGCCAGCAGCGTAGGAAGCGACGAACAGCCCCAGCATTTT. Combining the CDR3 with reference TRBV9 and TRBJ1-5 gives the whole variable domain DSGVTQTPKHLITATGQRVTLRCSPRSGDLSVYWYQQSLDQGLQFLIQYYNGEERAKGNILERFSAQQFPDLHSELNLSSLELGDSALYFCASSVGSDEQPQHFGDGTRLSIL.